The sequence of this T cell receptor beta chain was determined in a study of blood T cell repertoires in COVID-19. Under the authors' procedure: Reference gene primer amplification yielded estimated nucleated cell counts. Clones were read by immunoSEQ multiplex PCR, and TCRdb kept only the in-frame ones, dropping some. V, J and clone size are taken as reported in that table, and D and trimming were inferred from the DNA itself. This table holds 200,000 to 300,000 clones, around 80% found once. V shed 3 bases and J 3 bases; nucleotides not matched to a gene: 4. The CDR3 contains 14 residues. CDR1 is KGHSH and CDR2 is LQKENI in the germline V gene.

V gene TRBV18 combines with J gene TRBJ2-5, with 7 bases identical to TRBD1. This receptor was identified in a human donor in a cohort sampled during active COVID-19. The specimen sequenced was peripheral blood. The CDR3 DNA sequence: TGTGCCAGCTCACCCCGGGACAGCGAAGAGACCCAGTACTTC. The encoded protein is CASSPRDSEETQYF.